The 29 T cell receptor beta chains presented below share a single source sample, sequenced in a study of blood T cell repertoires in COVID-19 (dated by TCRdb to 2020 to 2022). Preparation of the library involved the immunoSEQ multiplex PCR assay. TCRdb took this table from immuneACCESS and kept in-frame rearrangements with V and J called. Such tables lack part of the clones; where checked against another copy, unresolved V genes explain under half of the gap, and the rest is unexplained. The sample table records 80,000 to 90,000 clones; more than 70% of these occur just once. Of the sample, about 15% is held by the ten largest clones. Input material: peripheral blood. These receptors originate from a woman aged 70 to 79 with acute or convalescent COVID-19.

J is TRBJ2-5 and V is TRBV27, with 7 positions matching TRBD2. The V segment lost 10 bases and the J segment 6 bases; nucleotides outside the gene matches: 8. CDR3 length: 12 residues. The V gene's germline CDR1 is MNHEY and CDR2 SMNVEV (reference sequence). CDR3 bases: TGTGCCACTTCGGGGGGTAGGAAGACCCAGTACTTC. The encoded protein is CATSGGRKTQYF.

The CDR3, as DNA: TGTGCCAGCAGCATCCAGGCCGGCCCCACAGATACGCAGTATTTT. Translated, it gives CASSIQAGPTDTQYF. The chain recombines TRBV7-7 with TRBJ2-3; no reliable D call. The CDR3 is 15 residues long. V was cut by 5 bases and J by 2 bases, with 14 bases left in between. Looked up from germline, CDR1 is SSHAT and CDR2 is FNYEAQ (reference sequence).

The V and J genes are TRBV5-1 and TRBJ2-5, with 8 bases fitting TRBD1. This CDR3 spans 14 amino acids. CDR1 and CDR2 from the germline V gene are SGHRS and YFSETQ. After removal of 5 bases from V and 4 bases from J, the junction contained 7 bases not matched to a gene. The CDR3 protein is CASRRDRRLETQYF. CDR3 sequence (DNA): TGCGCCAGCAGGCGGGACAGGAGGCTAGAGACCCAGTACTTC.

V and J are TRBV25-1 and TRBJ2-2; D not certain. Germline V CDR1 and CDR2: MGHDK, SYGVNS. Trimming shortened V by 0 bases and J by 6 bases, and 5 bases separated the two germline ends. The CDR3 is 13 amino acids. The CDR3 nucleotides are TGTGCCAGCAGTGAATATGGCTCCGGGGAGCTGTTTTTT. It encodes CASSEYGSGELFF.

The chain employs TRBV4-1 and TRBJ1-2; TRBD1 matches at 8 bases. This CDR3 comprises 15 residues. Germline CDR1 is MGHRA and CDR2 is YSYEKL. V shed 4 bases, J shed 6 bases, and the junction held 10 bases outside the gene matches. CDR3 amino acids: CASSPGQGTGDGYTF. The CDR3 region has the DNA TGCGCCAGCAGCCCTGGACAGGGCACGGGAGATGGCTACACCTTC.

This CDR3 reads CASSLNQGRAYGYTF. In DNA, the CDR3 is TGTGCCAGCAGCTTAAATCAAGGGAGGGCCTATGGCTACACCTTC. The chain is built from TRBV11-2 and TRBJ1-2; the D is unclear. The CDR3 loop spans 15 amino acids. Per the germline V gene, CDR1 is SGHAT and CDR2 is FQNNGV. Trimming removed 2 bases at V and 4 bases at J, with 14 bases between. Drawing the rest from reference TRBV11-2 and TRBJ1-2, the complete variable domain is EAGVAQSPRYKIIEKRQSVAFWCNPISGHATLYWYQQILGQGPKLLIQFQNNGVVDDSQLPKDRFSAERLKGVDSTLKIQPAKLEDSAVYLCASSLNQGRAYGYTFGSGTRLTVV.

CDR3 sequence (DNA): TGTGCCAGCAGCCCGGCTACTAGCGGGCTCACTGAGCAGTTCTTC. Amino acid sequence: CASSPATSGLTEQFF. V is TRBV5-4 and J is TRBJ2-1; 9 nucleotides align to TRBD2. Germline lookup yields CDR1 SGHNT and CDR2 YYREEE (reference sequence). This CDR3 is 15 amino acids long. J gave up 9 bases and V 4 bases, and 11 bases lay outside the gene matches.

The V gene is TRBV5-1, the J gene TRBJ2-2; TRBD2 matches at 9 bases. The ends lost 4 bases at V and 3 bases at J; junction bases unmatched: 4. CDR1 SGHRS and CDR2 YFSETQ come from the germline V gene. This CDR3 is built from 15 residues. The chain's CDR3 is CASSEIAGDTGELFF. Here the CDR3 DNA reads TGCGCCAGCAGCGAAATAGCGGGAGACACCGGGGAGCTGTTTTTT.

The CDR3 nucleotides are TGTGCCAGCATTGGACAGGCGAACTACAATGAGCAGTTCTTC. Its protein product is CASIGQANYNEQFF. This chain connects TRBV2 to TRBJ2-1, with 7 nucleotides matching TRBD1. The CDR3 contains 14 residues. Germline CDR1 reads SNHLY; CDR2 reads FYNNEI. The trim removed 7 bases at V and 3 bases at J, leaving 6 bases unmatched.

The chain is built from TRBV7-8 and TRBJ1-2; 7 nucleotides line up with TRBD1. V lost 3 bases, J lost 8 bases, and 15 bases stayed unmatched. This CDR3 has 16 residues. The germline CDR1 and CDR2 sequences are SGHVS and FQNEAQ. The CDR3 DNA reads as TGTGCCAGCAGCTTTTCACGGGACAGTCTCTCTGGAGGCTACACCTTC. Its translation is CASSFSRDSLSGGYTF.

The chain has TRBV4-1 and TRBJ1-4; weak D call: TRBD1 (5 bases). V gave up 7 bases and J gave up 7 bases, with 19 bases separating them. The CDR3 loop spans 15 amino acids. Germline V lookup: CDR1 MGHRA, CDR2 YSYEKL. The CDR3 is CASMIGYRPSEKLFF. CDR3 DNA: TGCGCCAGCATGATCGGTTACAGGCCCTCTGAAAAACTGTTTTTT.

This chain links TRBV2 with TRBJ2-1; D not certain. Germline V gene sequence: CDR1 SNHLY, CDR2 FYNNEI. The V gene lost 1 base and the J gene lost 9 bases, with 4 bases spanning the gap. The CDR3 is 11 residues long. The CDR3 DNA follows: TGTGCCAGCAGTGAAGGCGTTGAGCAGTTCTTC. Translation: CASSEGVEQFF. Looking up the rest from reference TRBV2 and TRBJ2-1 gives the full variable domain: EPEVTQTPSHQVTQMGQEVILRCVPISNHLYFYWYRQILGQKVEFLVSFYNNEISEKSEIFDDQFSVERPDGSNFTLKIRSTKLEDSAMYFCASSEGVEQFFGPGTRLTVL.

This sequence joins TRBV5-4 and TRBJ1-1, with D perhaps TRBD1 (5 bases). CDR3 length: 14 residues. Between the trimmed V and J ends, which lost 2 bases and 3 bases, there was a span of 11 bases. Germline lookup yields CDR1 SGHNT and CDR2 YYREEE (reference sequence). CDR3 in amino acids: CASSFGHLYTEAFF. The CDR3 DNA is TGTGCCAGCAGCTTCGGACACCTATACACTGAAGCTTTCTTT.

The chain recombines TRBV6-5 with TRBJ1-2; D remains ambiguous. The CDR3 runs to 12 residues. Germline CDR1 and CDR2: MNHEY and SVGAGI. V was shortened by 5 bases and J by 8 bases, with 12 bases between the two germline ends. The CDR3 region is CASSRERLGYTF. Here the CDR3 DNA reads TGTGCCAGCAGTCGAGAGCGATTAGGCTACACCTTC.

V usage is TRBV6-1 and J usage is TRBJ2-2; no firm D call. The CDR3 has 15 amino acids. From germline, CDR1 is MNHNS and CDR2 SASEGT. V lost 2 bases and J lost 3, with 10 bases in between. CDR3 nucleotide sequence: TGTGCCAGCAGTGAACTCCGCCGGGACACCGGGGAGCTGTTTTTT. As protein: CASSELRRDTGELFF.

V is TRBV19 and J is TRBJ1-1; TRBD1 aligns across 7 bases. V lost 9 bases to trimming and J lost 5 bases; unmatched junction nucleotides: 3. This CDR3 has 11 residues. CDR1 LNHDA and CDR2 SQIVND come from the germline V gene (reference sequence). Written as DNA, the CDR3 is TGTGCCAGCCGACAGGGAACTGAAGCTTTCTTT. Translating gives CASRQGTEAFF. The full variable domain, rest sourced from reference TRBV19 and TRBJ1-1, is DGGITQSPKYLFRKEGQNVTLSCEQNLNHDAMYWYRQDPGQGLRLIYYSQIVNDFQKGDIAEGYSVSREKKESFPLTVTSAQKNPTAFYLCASRQGTEAFFGQGTRLTVV.

This clone was recorded a few times. The chain has TRBV2 and TRBJ1-6; 10 nucleotides match TRBD1. Germline-derived CDR1 and CDR2 are SNHLY and FYNNEI. The V segment lost 6 bases and the J segment 9 bases; nucleotides outside the gene matches: 8. The CDR3 extends over 15 amino acids. CDR3 in DNA: TGTGCCAGCAGGGACTACCGGGACAGGGGTTCACCCCTCCACTTT. As protein: CASRDYRDRGSPLHF.

The CDR3 coding sequence is TGTGCCAGTAGTAGGGGCAGCGGGGTTGGCGATGAGCAGTTCTTC. Its protein product is CASSRGSGVGDEQFF. The V and J genes are TRBV19 and TRBJ2-1; 7 nucleotides agree with TRBD2. Germline trimming cut 4 bases from V and 8 bases from J; bases unmatched to any gene: 11. The CDR3 covers 15 residues. The V gene's germline CDR1 is LNHDA and CDR2 SQIVND (reference sequence).

This clone was seen at least ten times. This rearrangement joins TRBV29-1 to TRBJ1-4; 8 bases line up with TRBD1. The CDR3 covers 14 residues. Germline V gene sequence: CDR1 SQVTM, CDR2 ANQGSEA. V was clipped by 6 bases and J by 7 bases; unmatched bases: 10. The DNA for the CDR3 is TGCAGCGTCCAGAGGGGACAGGAGGCTGAAAAACTGTTTTTT. Its translation is CSVQRGQEAEKLFF.

The chain joins TRBV5-1 to TRBJ1-2; D perhaps matches TRBD1 (5 bases). Germline CDR1 and CDR2: SGHRS and YFSETQ. Deletions cut 2 bases from V and 5 bases from J, with 13 bases between. This CDR3 contains 14 residues. CDR3 in amino acids: CASSFGGGEYGYTF. The CDR3 DNA reads as TGCGCCAGCAGCTTCGGGGGAGGGGAATATGGCTACACCTTC.

The V and J genes are TRBV4-2 and TRBJ1-2, with TRBD1 matching 8 bases. Germline V gene lookup returns CDR1 LGHNA and CDR2 YNFKEQ. This CDR3 spans 19 amino acids. V was pared by 0 bases and J by 1 base, with 13 bases of the junction left unmatched. CDR3: CASSQDPARGRVNNYGYTF. For the CDR3, the DNA is TGTGCCAGCAGCCAAGATCCCGCCAGGGGGCGGGTCAATAACTATGGCTACACCTTC.

This clone came up a few times. The gene calls are TRBV4-1 and TRBJ2-2; no clear D gene. The CDR3 contains 18 residues. V was cut by 0 bases and J by 0 bases, with 14 bases left in between. Germline V lookup: CDR1 MGHRA, CDR2 YSYEKL. The CDR3 region is CASSQDPTGSSNTGELFF. The CDR3 nucleotides read TGCGCCAGCAGCCAAGACCCCACCGGGTCTTCGAACACCGGGGAGCTGTTTTTT.

Notes on this clone: Sequence at one end of the junction differs from germline and may be a read error. J is TRBJ1-3 and V is TRBV3-1 (or the pseudogene TRBV3-2), with D perhaps TRBD1 (6 bases). The germline CDR1 and CDR2 sequences are LGHDT and YNNKEL (reference sequence). This CDR3 is built from 12 residues. The CDR3 sequence: CTSSRGQTPIYF. The CDR3 DNA reads as TGTACCAGCAGCCGCGGACAGACCCCCATATATTTT.

The CDR3 sequence is CASSQDSSPGAYGYTF. CDR3 DNA: TGCGCCAGCAGCCAAGACTCATCCCCAGGGGCTTATGGCTACACCTTC. V is TRBV4-1 and J is TRBJ1-2; D might be TRBD1 (6 bases). The CDR3 runs 16 residues. Trimming cost V 0 bases and J 5 bases, with 16 bases left between them. The germline V gene has CDR1 MGHRA and CDR2 YSYEKL.

This clone was seen a handful of times. The chain is built from TRBV2 and TRBJ2-2; 7 bases line up with TRBD2. Germline CDR1 and CDR2: SNHLY and FYNNEI. There are 13 residues in the CDR3. Trimming took 6 bases from V and 7 from J; bases not matched to a gene: 5. Here the CDR3 reads CASRGRGIGELFF. The CDR3 DNA sequence: TGTGCCAGCAGAGGGCGGGGGATCGGGGAGCTGTTTTTT.

The V call is TRBV7-9, the J call TRBJ1-1, with D tentatively TRBD1 (6 bases). The V gene lost 4 bases and the J gene lost 0 bases, with 18 bases spanning the gap. The CDR3 has 17 amino acids. CDR1 and CDR2 (germline): SEHNR, FQNEAQ (reference sequence). CDR3 coding DNA: TGTGCCAGCAGCTCCCCCGTGGACAGACTGCTGAACACTGAAGCTTTCTTT. It encodes CASSSPVDRLLNTEAFF.

The rearrangement uses TRBV21-1 and TRBJ2-5; the table calls TRBD1, which could not be checked here. TRBV21-1 is flagged as a pseudogene. This CDR3 is 14 amino acids long. CDR3: CASRKRDTKETQYF. CDR3 DNA: TGTGCCAGCAGGAAGAGGGACACCAAAGAGACCCAGTACTTC.

This chain joins TRBV6-5 and TRBJ2-5, with D perhaps matching TRBD2 (6 bases). The germline V gene has CDR1 MNHEY and CDR2 SVGAGI. V lost 8 bases to trimming and J lost 5 bases, with 12 bases between them. The CDR3 runs to 12 residues. CDR3 in amino acids: CASGTGGETQYF. The CDR3 DNA sequence: TGTGCCAGCGGAACTGGGGGGGAGACCCAGTACTTC.

This clone was recorded only once. V usage is TRBV6-5 and J usage is TRBJ1-1; the D is unclear. The CDR3 runs to 14 residues. V was shortened by 8 bases and J by 0 bases, with 13 bases between the two germline ends. CDR1 and CDR2 (germline): MNHEY, SVGAGI. The CDR3 loop is CASLVARVNTEAFF. The CDR3 DNA is TGTGCCAGCCTTGTAGCCAGAGTGAACACTGAAGCTTTCTTT.